The 30 T cell receptor beta chains given below trace back to one sample, sequenced in a study of radiotherapy plus CTLA-4 blockade in lung cancer. Sequencing was performed with immunoSEQ multiplex PCR; in TCRdb, only in-frame clones are kept and a portion is missing. This table holds fewer than 65,000 clones, roughly three quarters found once. Here the sequenced sample was peripheral blood, taken from a patient treated with radiotherapy plus ipilimumab. All receptors derive from a human donor with non-small cell lung cancer who had a complete response to radiotherapy plus ipilimumab.

In this sample, this clone turned up a few times. The genes are TRBV7-9 and TRBJ2-7; 10 nucleotides match TRBD2. The V segment lost 1 base and the J segment 2 bases; nucleotides outside the gene matches: 8. This CDR3 spans 17 amino acids. Germline CDR1 and CDR2: SEHNR and FQNEAQ (reference sequence). CDR3 in amino acids: CASSLDSGTSAPYEQYV. In DNA, the CDR3 is TGTGCCAGCAGCTTAGATTCGGGGACTAGCGCTCCCTACGAGCAGTACGTC.

The chain couples TRBV7-2 to TRBJ1-1; weak D call: TRBD1 (5 bases). V dropped 4 bases and J dropped 8 bases, with 11 bases sitting between them. Germline CDR1 reads SGHTA; CDR2 reads FQGNSA. The CDR3 has 12 residues. In nucleotides, the CDR3 is TGTGCCAGCAGCTCCCTCGGGGGGGAAGCTTTCTTT. As protein: CASSSLGGEAFF.

Only a few counts were recorded for this clone. V is TRBV13 and J is TRBJ1-1; TRBD1 might be the D (6 bases). Trimming took 1 base from V and 1 from J, leaving 22 bases between them. The V gene's germline CDR1 is PRHDT and CDR2 FYEKMQ (reference sequence). CDR3 size: 19 residues. The CDR3 loop is CASSLVSGGWTVGNTEAFF. The CDR3 coding sequence is TGTGCCAGCAGCTTAGTCAGCGGGGGGTGGACAGTCGGGAACACTGAAGCTTTCTTT.

The rearrangement links TRBV7-6 to TRBJ1-1; D gene unclear. Trimming stripped 1 base from V and 1 base from J, with 13 bases between. Germline loops: CDR1 SGHVS, CDR2 FNYEAQ. The CDR3 runs 16 residues. DNA of the CDR3: TGTGCCAGCAGCTTAGGGGAGGGTGGAACGAACACTGAAGCTTTCTTT. Amino acid sequence: CASSLGEGGTNTEAFF.

This clone was found once. This chain joins TRBV5-1 and TRBJ2-3; 13 nucleotides match TRBD2. From germline, CDR1 is SGHRS and CDR2 YFSETQ. There are 18 residues in the CDR3. Trimming at V came to 3 bases and at J to 0 bases, leaving 7 bases not matched to a gene. The CDR3 loop is CASSSKLAGGRSTDTQYF. DNA of the CDR3: TGCGCCAGCAGCTCGAAACTAGCGGGAGGGCGGAGCACAGATACGCAGTATTTT.

The chain carries TRBV5-1 and TRBJ2-5; 11 nucleotides agree with TRBD2. Germline values: CDR1 SGHRS, CDR2 YFSETQ. The CDR3 spans 19 residues. V shed 0 bases and J 4 bases; nucleotides not matched to a gene: 14. CDR3 loop: CASSLARGLAGSLGETQYF. CDR3 DNA: TGCGCCAGCAGCTTGGCTCGCGGACTAGCGGGTTCCCTCGGAGAGACCCAGTACTTC. The full variable domain, in which reference TRBV5-1 and TRBJ2-5 provide the parts outside the CDR3, is KAGVTQTPRYLIKTRGQQVTLSCSPISGHRSVSWYQQTPGQGLQFLFEYFSETQRNKGNFPGRFSGRQFSNSRSEMNVSTLELGDSALYLCASSLARGLAGSLGETQYFGPGTRLLVL.

This chain connects TRBV2 to TRBJ1-6, with a possible D match to TRBD1 (5 bases). Germline lookup yields CDR1 SNHLY and CDR2 FYNNEI. V was trimmed by 4 bases and J by 9 bases, leaving 16 bases between them. This CDR3 is 15 amino acids long. The DNA for the CDR3 is TGTGCCAGCAGTGTGGCGGGGGTTTGGGGTTCACCCCTCCACTTT. Protein product: CASSVAGVWGSPLHF. Supplemented by reference TRBV2 and TRBJ1-6, the full variable domain reads EPEVTQTPSHQVTQMGQEVILRCVPISNHLYFYWYRQILGQKVEFLVSFYNNEISEKSEIFDDQFSVERPDGSNFTLKIRSTKLEDSAMYFCASSVAGVWGSPLHFGNGTRLTVT.

V is TRBV7-2 and J is TRBJ2-7, with 11 bases aligning to TRBD2. Germline lookup yields CDR1 SGHTA and CDR2 FQGNSA. The CDR3 loop spans 15 amino acids. The V gene end was trimmed by 1 base and the J gene end by 7 bases; junction bases not matched to a gene: 6. Here the CDR3 reads CASSLVAGGPGEQYV. The CDR3 nucleotides are TGTGCCAGCAGCTTAGTAGCGGGAGGGCCGGGGGAGCAGTACGTC.

The chain has TRBV5-3 and TRBJ1-1; D uncertain. TRBV5-3 is given ORF status, its function remaining uncertain. This CDR3 comprises 12 residues. The V and J ends lost 0 bases and 4 bases respectively, with 4 bases between them. CDR3 coding DNA: TGTGCCAGAAGCTTGGGGGCCACTGAAGCTTTCTTT. As protein: CARSLGATEAFF.

The J gene is TRBJ2-1, the V gene TRBV5-3, with D possibly TRBD2 on 5 matching bases. TRBV5-3 is an ORF, with its function uncertain. Between the trimmed V and J ends, which lost 6 bases and 5 bases, there was a span of 18 bases. There are 15 residues in the CDR3. Here the CDR3 DNA reads TGTGCCAGAACCCGAGGGCTCAGGCCCAACAATGAGCAGTTCTTC. Encoded protein: CARTRGLRPNNEQFF.

This chain connects TRBV6-9 to TRBJ2-1; the match to TRBD2 covers 7 bases. The CDR3 runs to 16 residues. Losses at the gene ends were 6 bases for V and 7 bases for J; bases not matched to a gene: 15. The germline V gene has CDR1 MNHGY and CDR2 SVAAGI. The CDR3 sequence is CASRSGGASFRNEQFF. In DNA, the CDR3 is TGTGCCAGCAGGTCGGGAGGAGCAAGTTTCCGTAATGAGCAGTTCTTC.

This chain joins TRBV5-8 and TRBJ1-2; D may be TRBD1 (5 bases). Trimming shortened V by 2 bases and J by 1 base, and 15 bases separated the two germline ends. Germline lookup yields CDR1 SGHTS and CDR2 YDEGEE. The CDR3 consists of 16 residues. CDR3: CASSLVQGKYNYGYTF. CDR3 nucleotides: TGTGCCAGCAGCTTAGTTCAGGGCAAATATAACTATGGCTACACCTTC.

This clone was observed a single time. CDR3 region: CSVEAGQAFFYGYTF. The CDR3 DNA reads TGCAGCGTTGAAGCGGGACAGGCCTTCTTTTATGGCTACACCTTC. The chain has TRBV29-1 and TRBJ1-2; 8 positions agree with TRBD1. Germline V gene data show CDR1 as SQVTM and CDR2 as ANQGSEA. The CDR3 is 15 amino acids. The V segment lost 1 base and the J segment 5 bases; nucleotides outside the gene matches: 9.

The rearrangement links TRBV12-5 to TRBJ2-5, with D perhaps matching TRBD1 (5 bases). In germline, CDR1 is LGHNT, CDR2 FRNRAP. The CDR3 runs to 16 residues. V was trimmed by 3 bases and J by 5 bases, leaving 19 bases between them. CDR3: CASGFLTAHFGETQYF. The DNA for the CDR3 is TGTGCTAGTGGTTTCTTGACAGCTCATTTTGGGGAGACCCAGTACTTC.

This chain links TRBV5-6 with TRBJ2-5; TRBD1 agrees at 7 bases. This CDR3 has 13 amino acids. Germline V lookup: CDR1 SGHDT, CDR2 YYEEEE. J was trimmed by 9 bases and V by 2 bases; bases with no gene match: 7. The CDR3, as DNA: TGTGCCAGCAGCTTTCAGGGGGAAGGGGCCCAGTACTTC. Protein: CASSFQGEGAQYF.

A single count supports this clone. The chain is built from TRBV11-3 and TRBJ2-2, with TRBD2 matching over 7 bases. The CDR3 runs to 14 residues. Germline values: CDR1 SGHNT, CDR2 YENEEA. Trimming removed 0 bases from V and 13 bases from J; junction bases left unmatched: 8. CDR3 residues: CASSLDPSSGGLFF. CDR3 sequence (DNA): TGTGCCAGCAGCTTAGATCCCTCTAGCGGTGGGCTGTTTTTT.

The rearrangement links TRBV7-6 to TRBJ1-2; no firm D call. Germline V gives CDR1 SGHVS, CDR2 FNYEAQ. The CDR3 consists of 15 residues. V was pared by 5 bases and J by 4 bases, with 17 bases between. CDR3 nucleotide sequence: TGTGCCAGCAGCCGGGTCGGCGGCGAGGGCTATGGCTACACCTTC. This encodes CASSRVGGEGYGYTF. Full variable domain (outside the CDR3, taken from reference TRBV7-6 and TRBJ1-2): GAGVSQSPRYKVTKRGQDVALRCDPISGHVSLYWYRQALGQGPEFLTYFNYEAQQDKSGLPNDRFSAERPEGSISTLTIQRTEQRDSAMYRCASSRVGGEGYGYTFGSGTRLTVV.

The genes are TRBV5-6 and TRBJ1-1; TRBD1 matches at 9 bases. The CDR3 covers 17 residues. J lost 3 bases, V lost 4 bases, and 13 bases had no gene match. Germline CDR1 is SGHDT and CDR2 is YYEEEE. The DNA for the CDR3 is TGTGCCAGCAGCCGCGGAGCCGGGACAGGGTGGTACACTGAAGCTTTCTTT. Amino acid sequence: CASSRGAGTGWYTEAFF.

This clone was counted a single time. The CDR3 DNA reads as TGCGCCAGTAGCATAGACAGGGAGAACACTGAAGCTTTCTTT. Translation gives CASSIDRENTEAFF. The V call is TRBV5-1, the J call TRBJ1-1, with 7 bases that match TRBD1. Trimming cost V 8 bases and J 1 base; bases outside gene matches: 8. CDR3 size: 14 residues. CDR1 is SGHRS and CDR2 is YFSETQ in the germline V gene.

The sample holds one count of this clone. The chain joins TRBV9 to TRBJ2-5; the D gene is possibly TRBD2 (5 bases). The CDR3 has 13 residues. V was pared by 2 bases and J by 2 bases, with 7 bases between. Germline values: CDR1 SGDLS, CDR2 YYNGEE. The DNA for the CDR3 is TGTGCCAGCAGCGTTCGGGGTCAAGAGACCCAGTACTTC. Its protein product is CASSVRGQETQYF.

The rearrangement links TRBV4-3 to TRBJ2-5, with 10 nucleotides matching TRBD2. The end of the DNA is better explained by TRBJ2-7, so the J call may be wrong. Looked up from germline, CDR1 is LGHNA and CDR2 is YSLEER. The CDR3 spans 17 residues. The CDR3 DNA sequence: TGCGCCAGCAGCCGTGGCCAAGGGGGAGCGGGGGGGTACGAGCAGTACTTC. The encoded protein is CASSRGQGGAGGYEQYF.

A remark on this clone: The junction does not match germline at one end; this may be a read error. The chain couples TRBV29-1 to TRBJ1-4; D not certain. Germline CDR1 is SQVTM and CDR2 is ANQGSEA. The CDR3 spans 14 residues. The CDR3 spells CSGTSTGTNEELFF. The CDR3 DNA sequence: TGCAGCGGCACCTCGACCGGTACTAATGAAGAACTGTTTTTT.

This chain links TRBV2 with TRBJ2-7; TRBD1 matches at 7 bases. Germline V CDR1 and CDR2: SNHLY, FYNNEI. The CDR3 has 12 residues. Unmatched junction bases numbered 10, after V lost 5 bases and J lost 12 bases. The DNA for the CDR3 is TGTGCCAGCAGTCCGGACAGGCCAACGGCGTACTTC. Encoded protein: CASSPDRPTAYF.

Remarks on this clone: The junction and the germline gene differ at one end; a read error may be behind it. V is TRBV7-7 and J is TRBJ2-5; 12 positions agree with TRBD2. Looked up from germline, CDR1 is SSHAT and CDR2 is FNYEAQ (reference sequence). The CDR3 is 15 residues long. CDR3 sequence reads: CASSVRLAGEETQYF. DNA of the CDR3: TGTGCTAGCAGCGTACGACTAGCGGGGGAAGAGACCCAGTACTTC.

The rearrangement joins TRBV7-9 to TRBJ1-4; tentative D call: TRBD1 (5 bases). Germline CDR1 and CDR2: SEHNR and FQNEAQ (reference sequence). The CDR3 has 15 amino acids. The germline V and J ends were trimmed by 3 bases and 7 bases, with 15 bases remaining between them. The CDR3 sequence: CASSLAGTGGEKLFF. CDR3 bases: TGTGCCAGCAGCTTGGCTGGCACCGGGGGTGAAAAACTGTTTTTT.

V is TRBV12-5 and J is TRBJ2-1; 8 positions match TRBD2. The germline V gene has CDR1 LGHNT and CDR2 FRNRAP. V shed 7 bases, J shed 4 bases, and the junction held 9 bases outside the gene matches. The length of the CDR3 is 15 residues. The CDR3 loop reads CASVRGGRFYNEQFF. In nucleotides, the CDR3 is TGTGCTAGTGTACGGGGGGGCCGCTTTTACAATGAGCAGTTCTTC.

The rearrangement joins TRBV5-1 to TRBJ2-5; 8 bases agree with TRBD1. CDR1 and CDR2 (germline): SGHRS, YFSETQ. The length of the CDR3 is 14 residues. Germline trimming cut 2 bases from V and 5 bases from J; bases unmatched to any gene: 5. CDR3 region: CASSFGRGLETQYF. The CDR3 DNA reads TGCGCCAGCAGCTTCGGCAGGGGGCTCGAGACCCAGTACTTC. The full variable domain, with the rest looked up from reference TRBV5-1 and TRBJ2-5, is KAGVTQTPRYLIKTRGQQVTLSCSPISGHRSVSWYQQTPGQGLQFLFEYFSETQRNKGNFPGRFSGRQFSNSRSEMNVSTLELGDSALYLCASSFGRGLETQYFGPGTRLLVL.

The chain uses TRBV19 and TRBJ2-1; TRBD1 aligns across 10 bases. The CDR3 totals 14 residues. V was pared by 8 bases and J by 4 bases, with 5 bases of the junction left unmatched. CDR1 LNHDA and CDR2 SQIVND come from the germline V gene (reference sequence). The CDR3 loop is CASGDRGTYNEQFF. The CDR3 region has the DNA TGTGCCAGTGGGGACAGGGGAACATACAATGAGCAGTTCTTC. The full variable domain, its missing parts supplied by reference TRBV19 and TRBJ2-1, is DGGITQSPKYLFRKEGQNVTLSCEQNLNHDAMYWYRQDPGQGLRLIYYSQIVNDFQKGDIAEGYSVSREKKESFPLTVTSAQKNPTAFYLCASGDRGTYNEQFFGPGTRLTVL.

J is TRBJ1-1 and V is TRBV19, with a possible D match to TRBD1 (6 bases). CDR1 and CDR2 (germline): LNHDA, SQIVND (reference sequence). Trimming took off 8 bases at V and 0 bases at J, with 10 bases between the two ends. CDR3 length: 13 residues. CDR3 coding DNA: TGTGCCAGTTCGGGACACATGAACACTGAAGCTTTCTTT. This codes for CASSGHMNTEAFF.

The table lists this clone with a few counts. The V call is TRBV2, the J call TRBJ2-7; TRBD1 matches 7 bases. The CDR3 covers 13 residues. Germline V gene lookup returns CDR1 SNHLY and CDR2 FYNNEI. V lost 5 bases, J lost 6 bases, and 7 bases stayed unmatched. CDR3 protein: CASSYTGVREQYF. CDR3 coding DNA: TGTGCCAGCAGTTATACAGGGGTTCGCGAGCAGTACTTC.